Only a few counts were recorded for the clone carrying this TCR beta chain. Its cognate antigen is unknown. PBMC libraries mostly used roughly 460 ng of input genomic DNA, with six replicates per sample. The repertoire was sequenced with immunoSEQ multiplex PCR; TCRdb's copy has only in-frame clones and lacks some. The profile shows more than 13,000 clones, around 72% of them singletons. Specified time point: after neoadjuvant nivolumab, at surgical resection. Patients had newly diagnosed, untreated stage II-IVA oral cavity squamous cell carcinoma. This entry comes from a study of neoadjuvant anti-PD-1 for oral cavity cancer. Study background: Patients without progression received a fourth nivolumab dose around day 43, then surgical resection on days 50-56.

Germline-derived CDR1 and CDR2 are SGHDT and YYEEEE. The CDR3 has 14 amino acids. V lost 4 bases, J lost 4 bases, and 14 bases lay in between. Study-wide results and caveats: Only three patients per response group were TCR-analyzed; validation needed.

This clonotype was obtained from a person between 40 and 85 years old with oral cavity squamous cell carcinoma. Source: PBMCs, taken after nivolumab (anti-PD-1) treatment. This chain connects TRBV5-6 to TRBJ1-2; D is unclear. The CDR3, as DNA: TGTGCCAGCAGCGATCTTCGGGGAATCTATGGCTACACCTTC. Protein: CASSDLRGIYGYTF.